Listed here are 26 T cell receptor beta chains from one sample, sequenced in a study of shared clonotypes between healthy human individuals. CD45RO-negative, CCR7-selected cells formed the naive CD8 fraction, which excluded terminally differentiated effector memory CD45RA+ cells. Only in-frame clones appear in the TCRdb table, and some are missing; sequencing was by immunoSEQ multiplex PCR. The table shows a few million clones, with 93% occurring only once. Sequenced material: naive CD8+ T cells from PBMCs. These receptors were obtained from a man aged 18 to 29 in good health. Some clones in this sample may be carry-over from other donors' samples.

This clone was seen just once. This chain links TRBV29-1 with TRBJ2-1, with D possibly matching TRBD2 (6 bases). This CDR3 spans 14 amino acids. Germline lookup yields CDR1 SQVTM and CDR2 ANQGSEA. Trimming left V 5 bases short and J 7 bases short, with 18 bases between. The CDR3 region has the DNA TGCAGCGTTTGGGCCCCCGGGGAGGATAATGAGCAGTTCTTC. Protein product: CSVWAPGEDNEQFF.

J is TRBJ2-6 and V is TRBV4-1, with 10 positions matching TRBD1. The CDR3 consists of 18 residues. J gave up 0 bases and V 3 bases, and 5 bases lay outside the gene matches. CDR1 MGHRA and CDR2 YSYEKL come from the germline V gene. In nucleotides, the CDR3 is TGCGCCAGCAGCCATCCGGGACAGGGGAGCTCTGGGGCCAACGTCCTGACTTTC. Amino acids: CASSHPGQGSSGANVLTF.

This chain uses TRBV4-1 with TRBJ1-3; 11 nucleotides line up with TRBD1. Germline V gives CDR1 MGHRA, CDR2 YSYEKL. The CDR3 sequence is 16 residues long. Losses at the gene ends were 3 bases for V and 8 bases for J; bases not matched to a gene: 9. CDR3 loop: CASSQDRGRGRDTIYF. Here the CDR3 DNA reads TGCGCCAGCAGCCAGGACAGGGGGCGCGGTAGGGACACCATATATTTT.

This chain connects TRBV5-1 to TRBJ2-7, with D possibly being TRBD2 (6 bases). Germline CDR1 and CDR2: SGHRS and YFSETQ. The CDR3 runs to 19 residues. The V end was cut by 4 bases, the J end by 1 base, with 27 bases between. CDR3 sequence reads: CASSTTKLGWGLGSYEQYF. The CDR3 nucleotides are TGCGCCAGCAGCACCACAAAGTTGGGCTGGGGACTGGGATCCTACGAGCAGTACTTC.

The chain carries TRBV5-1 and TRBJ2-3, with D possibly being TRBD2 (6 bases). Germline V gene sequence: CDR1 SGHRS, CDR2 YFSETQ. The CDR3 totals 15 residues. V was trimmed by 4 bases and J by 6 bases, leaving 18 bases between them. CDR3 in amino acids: CASSATGLLRDTQYF. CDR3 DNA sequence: TGCGCCAGCAGCGCCACCGGACTATTAAGGGATACGCAGTATTTT. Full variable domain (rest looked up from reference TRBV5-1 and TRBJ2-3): KAGVTQTPRYLIKTRGQQVTLSCSPISGHRSVSWYQQTPGQGLQFLFEYFSETQRNKGNFPGRFSGRQFSNSRSEMNVSTLELGDSALYLCASSATGLLRDTQYFGPGTRLTVL.

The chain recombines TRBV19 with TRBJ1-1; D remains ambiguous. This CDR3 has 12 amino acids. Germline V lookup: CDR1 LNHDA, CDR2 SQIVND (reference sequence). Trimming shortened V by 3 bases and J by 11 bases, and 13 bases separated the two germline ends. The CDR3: CASSISGRYAFF. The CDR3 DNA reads TGTGCCAGTAGTATTTCGGGAAGGTACGCTTTCTTT.

The CDR3: CASQAEQAPSYEQYF. The CDR3 nucleotides are TGTGCCAGCCAAGCGGAGCAGGCCCCCTCCTACGAGCAGTACTTC. The V call is TRBV27, the J call TRBJ2-7; tentatively, D is TRBD2 (5 bases). Per germline, CDR1 MNHEY and CDR2 SMNVEV (reference sequence). The V and J ends lost 8 bases and 0 bases respectively, with 17 bases between them. The CDR3 spans 15 residues.

The CDR3 DNA follows: TGTGCCAGCAGCCGCCGGGACTCAAACTATGGCTACACCTTC. Encoded protein: CASSRRDSNYGYTF. The chain uses TRBV7-8 and TRBJ1-2; possible D gene TRBD1, 5 bases. In germline, CDR1 is SGHVS, CDR2 FQNEAQ. This CDR3 contains 14 residues. Trimming shortened V by 5 bases and J by 2 bases, and 12 bases separated the two germline ends.

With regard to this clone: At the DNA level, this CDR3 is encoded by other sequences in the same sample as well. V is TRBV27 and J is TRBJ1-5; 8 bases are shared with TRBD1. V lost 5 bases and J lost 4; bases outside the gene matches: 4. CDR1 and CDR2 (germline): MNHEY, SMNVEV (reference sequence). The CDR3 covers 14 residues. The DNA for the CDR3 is TGTGCCAGCAGTCCGACAGGGGTGAATCAGCCCCAGCATTTT. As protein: CASSPTGVNQPQHF.

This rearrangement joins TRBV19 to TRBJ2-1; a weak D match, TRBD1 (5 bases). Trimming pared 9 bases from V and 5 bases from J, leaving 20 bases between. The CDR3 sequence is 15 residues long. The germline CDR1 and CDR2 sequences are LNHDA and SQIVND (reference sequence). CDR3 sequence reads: CASRSLWTMDNEQFF. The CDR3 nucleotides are TGTGCCAGCCGATCCTTATGGACAATGGACAATGAGCAGTTCTTC.

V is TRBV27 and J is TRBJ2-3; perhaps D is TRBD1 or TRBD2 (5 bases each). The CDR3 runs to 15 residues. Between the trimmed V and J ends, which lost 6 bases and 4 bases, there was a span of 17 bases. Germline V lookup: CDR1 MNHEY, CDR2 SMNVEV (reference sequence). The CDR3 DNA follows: TGTGCCAGCAGCCCAGAGGGACGAAGGTCAGATACGCAGTATTTT. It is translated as CASSPEGRRSDTQYF.

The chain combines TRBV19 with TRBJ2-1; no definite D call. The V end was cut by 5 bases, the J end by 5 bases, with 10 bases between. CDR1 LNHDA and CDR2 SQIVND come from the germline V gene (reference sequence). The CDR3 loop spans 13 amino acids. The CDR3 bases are TGTGCCAGTAGTCCCAATACGCACAATGAGCAGTTCTTC. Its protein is CASSPNTHNEQFF.

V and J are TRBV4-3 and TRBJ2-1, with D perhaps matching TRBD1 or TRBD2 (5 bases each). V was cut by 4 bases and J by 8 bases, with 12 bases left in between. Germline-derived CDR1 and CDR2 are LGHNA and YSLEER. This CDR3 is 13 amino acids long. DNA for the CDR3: TGCGCCAGCAGCCCGGGACCCTGGGATGAGCAGTTCTTC. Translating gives CASSPGPWDEQFF.

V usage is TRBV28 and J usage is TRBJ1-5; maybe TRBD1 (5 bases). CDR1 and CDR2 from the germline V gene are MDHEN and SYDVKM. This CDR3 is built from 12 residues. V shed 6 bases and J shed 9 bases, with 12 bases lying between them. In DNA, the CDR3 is TGTGCCAGCAGGGACATGTCCTGGCCCCAGCATTTT. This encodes CASRDMSWPQHF.

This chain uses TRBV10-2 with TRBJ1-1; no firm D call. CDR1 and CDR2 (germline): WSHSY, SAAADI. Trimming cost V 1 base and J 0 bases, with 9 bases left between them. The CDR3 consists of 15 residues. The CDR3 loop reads CASSEFHQMNTEAFF. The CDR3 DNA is TGCGCCAGCAGTGAGTTTCACCAAATGAACACTGAAGCTTTCTTT.

The CDR3 is CASRYRTSGRPNPTYEQYF. CDR3 bases: TGTGCCAGCAGATACCGGACTAGCGGGAGGCCTAACCCGACCTACGAGCAGTACTTC. The chain carries TRBV11-2 and TRBJ2-7, with TRBD2 matching over 14 bases. The CDR3 length is 19 residues. V trimming: 6 bases; J trimming: 2 bases; junction bases outside the gene matches: 15. Per germline, CDR1 SGHAT and CDR2 FQNNGV.

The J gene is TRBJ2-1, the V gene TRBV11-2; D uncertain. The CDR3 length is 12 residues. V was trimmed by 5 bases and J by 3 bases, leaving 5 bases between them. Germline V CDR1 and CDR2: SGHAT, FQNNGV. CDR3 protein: CASSAGYNEQFF. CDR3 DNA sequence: TGTGCCAGCAGCGCAGGCTACAATGAGCAGTTCTTC.

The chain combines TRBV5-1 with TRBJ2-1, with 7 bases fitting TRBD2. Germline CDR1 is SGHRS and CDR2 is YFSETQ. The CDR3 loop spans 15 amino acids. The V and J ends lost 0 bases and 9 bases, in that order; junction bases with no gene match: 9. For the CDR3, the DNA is TGCGCCAGCAGCTTGGTCACTAGCGAAAAAACTGAGCAGTTCTTC. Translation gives CASSLVTSEKTEQFF.

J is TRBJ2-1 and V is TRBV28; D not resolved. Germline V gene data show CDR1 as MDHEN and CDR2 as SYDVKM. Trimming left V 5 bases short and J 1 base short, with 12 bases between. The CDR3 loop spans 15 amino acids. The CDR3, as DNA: TGTGCCAGCAGTGGCCCTTACATTTCCTACAATGAGCAGTTCTTC. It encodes CASSGPYISYNEQFF.

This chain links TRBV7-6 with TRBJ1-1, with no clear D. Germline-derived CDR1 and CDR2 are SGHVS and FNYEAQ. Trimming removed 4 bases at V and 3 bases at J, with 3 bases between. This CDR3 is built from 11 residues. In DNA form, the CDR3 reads TGTGCCAGCAGCTCGGACACTGAAGCTTTCTTT. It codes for CASSSDTEAFF.

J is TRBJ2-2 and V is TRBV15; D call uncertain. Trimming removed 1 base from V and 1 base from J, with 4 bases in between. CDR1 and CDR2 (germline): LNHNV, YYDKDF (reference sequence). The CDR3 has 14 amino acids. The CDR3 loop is CATSRAENTGELFF. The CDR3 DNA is TGTGCCACCAGCAGAGCGGAGAACACCGGGGAGCTGTTTTTT.

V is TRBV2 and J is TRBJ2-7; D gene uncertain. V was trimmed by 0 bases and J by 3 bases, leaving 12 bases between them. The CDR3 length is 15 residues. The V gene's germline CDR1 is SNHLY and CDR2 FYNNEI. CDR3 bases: TGTGCCAGCAGTGAAGCGAATTTGGGTGGCTACGAGCAGTACTTC. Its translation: CASSEANLGGYEQYF.

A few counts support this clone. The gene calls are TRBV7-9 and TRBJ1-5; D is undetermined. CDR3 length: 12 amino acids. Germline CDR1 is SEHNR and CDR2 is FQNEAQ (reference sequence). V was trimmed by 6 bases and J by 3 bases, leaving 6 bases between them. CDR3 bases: TGTGCCAGCAGATCTGACAATCAGCCCCAGCATTTT. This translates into CASRSDNQPQHF. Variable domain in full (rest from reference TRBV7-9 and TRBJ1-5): DTGVSQNPRHKITKRGQNVTFRCDPISEHNRLYWYRQTLGQGPEFLTYFQNEAQLEKSRLLSDRFSAERPKGSFSTLEIQRTEQGDSAMYLCASRSDNQPQHFGDGTRLSIL.

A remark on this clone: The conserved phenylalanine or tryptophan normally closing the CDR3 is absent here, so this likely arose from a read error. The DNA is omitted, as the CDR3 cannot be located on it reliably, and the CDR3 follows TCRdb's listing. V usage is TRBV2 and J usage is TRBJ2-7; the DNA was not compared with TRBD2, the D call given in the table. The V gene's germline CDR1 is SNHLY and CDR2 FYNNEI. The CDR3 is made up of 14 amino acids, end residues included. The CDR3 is CASTDGLAELPPYL.

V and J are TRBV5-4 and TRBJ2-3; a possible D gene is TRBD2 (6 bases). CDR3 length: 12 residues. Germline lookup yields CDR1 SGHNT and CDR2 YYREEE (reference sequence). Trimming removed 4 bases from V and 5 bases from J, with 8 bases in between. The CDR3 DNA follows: TGTGCCAGCAGCCGGGACTTAGATACGCAGTATTTT. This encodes CASSRDLDTQYF. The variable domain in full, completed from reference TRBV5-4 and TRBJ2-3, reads ETGVTQSPTHLIKTRGQQVTLRCSSQSGHNTVSWYQQALGQGPQFIFQYYREEENGRGNFPPRFSGLQFPNYSSELNVNALELDDSALYLCASSRDLDTQYFGPGTRLTVL.

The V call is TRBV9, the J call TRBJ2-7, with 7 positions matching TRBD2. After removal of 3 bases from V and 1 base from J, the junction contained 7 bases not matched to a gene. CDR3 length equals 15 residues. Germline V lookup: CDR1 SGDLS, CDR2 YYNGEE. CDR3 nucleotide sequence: TGTGCCAGCAGCGCTAGTGCGGGGGTTTCCTACGAGCAGTACTTC. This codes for CASSASAGVSYEQYF.